A single sample is the source of the 7 T cell receptor beta chains below, sequenced in a study of shared clonotypes between healthy human individuals. CD45RO-negative, CCR7-selected cells formed the naive CD8 fraction, which excluded terminally differentiated effector memory CD45RA+ cells. The protocol was immunoSEQ multiplex PCR, while the TCRdb copy is restricted to in-frame clones and leaves out a portion. The sample contains a few million clones, around 93% of which appear only once. Sequenced: naive CD8+ T cells from PBMCs. These receptors originate from a man between 18 and 29 years old in good health. Some clones in this sample may be carry-over from other donors' samples.

V and J are TRBV7-9 and TRBJ2-1, with a weak D call TRBD2 (5 bases). This CDR3 region has 16 residues. The V gene's germline CDR1 is SEHNR and CDR2 FQNEAQ (reference sequence). V was shortened by 1 base and J by 4 bases, with 14 bases between the two germline ends. In nucleotides, the CDR3 is TGTGCCAGCAGCTTAGATGCTAGCCGTAGGTACAATGAGCAGTTCTTC. Amino acid sequence: CASSLDASRRYNEQFF.

The V call is TRBV29-1, the J call TRBJ2-5; TRBD1 matches at 7 bases. Germline CDR1 and CDR2: SQVTM and ANQGSEA. CDR3 length: 11 amino acids. V dropped 7 bases and J dropped 10; count of bases not matched to a gene: 9. The CDR3 DNA is TGCAGCGCCGAGACAGGGCATGGCCAGTACTTC. It is translated as CSAETGHGQYF.

The chain employs TRBV7-2 and TRBJ2-7, with no clear D. There are 13 residues in the CDR3. V was pared by 5 bases and J by 3 bases, with 11 bases between. Germline lookup yields CDR1 SGHTA and CDR2 FQGNSA. As DNA, the CDR3 is TGTGCCAGCAGCCCCCGTTCGGGCTACGAGCAGTACTTC. Protein sequence: CASSPRSGYEQYF.

The rearrangement uses TRBV5-4 and TRBJ1-5, with a possible D match to TRBD1 (5 bases). Germline V lookup: CDR1 SGHNT, CDR2 YYREEE (reference sequence). V lost 4 bases and J lost 5, with 19 bases in between. CDR3 size: 16 residues. The CDR3 here is CASSGRDDGPDQPQHF. The CDR3 nucleotides read TGTGCCAGCAGCGGTCGGGACGACGGGCCTGATCAGCCCCAGCATTTT.

V usage is TRBV4-1 and J usage is TRBJ2-7, with 12 nucleotides matching TRBD2. The CDR3 has 15 residues. V lost 4 bases, J lost 3 bases, and 4 bases stayed unmatched. Germline-derived CDR1 and CDR2 are MGHRA and YSYEKL. The CDR3 region has the DNA TGCGCCAGCAGCCCCGGGACTAGCGGGTTCTACGAGCAGTACTTC. Translation: CASSPGTSGFYEQYF.

This chain joins TRBV5-1 and TRBJ2-5; D is unresolved. CDR3 length: 15 residues. V was shortened by 5 bases and J by 9 bases, with 23 bases between the two germline ends. Germline loops: CDR1 SGHRS, CDR2 YFSETQ. CDR3 nucleotides: TGCGCCAGCAGTCTAGAACCGGGCCGTCGGATGGCCCAGTACTTC. The encoded protein is CASSLEPGRRMAQYF.

This chain links TRBV7-9 with TRBJ1-1, with a tentative D call TRBD1 (5 bases). With 1 base removed from V and 8 bases from J, the gap between germline ends came to 8 bases. Germline V gives CDR1 SEHNR, CDR2 FQNEAQ (reference sequence). CDR3 size: 12 residues. The CDR3 region is CASSLGKGEAFF. DNA for the CDR3: TGTGCCAGCAGCTTAGGGAAGGGGGAAGCTTTCTTT.